The source of this T cell receptor (beta chain) is a study of response to subunit inactivated influenza vaccine. TCRdb used MiXCR to reprocess the RT-PCR reads, holding one entry per CDR3 protein. This table holds 290,000 or so distinct CDR3 sequences, around 22% found once. Trimming took off 3 bases at V and 8 bases at J, with 13 bases between the two ends. Germline loops: CDR1 MDHEN, CDR2 SYDVKM. The CDR3 has 13 amino acids. The sample holds many counts of this clonotype. The rearrangement links TRBV28 to TRBJ1-2; D is possibly TRBD1 (5 bases). This TCR derives from a man aged 45-69 years who received an inactivated influenza vaccine. The starting material was PBMCs from blood, obtained approximately 20 months after vaccination. In DNA, the CDR3 is TGTGCCAGCAGTTTTGCGAGGGGCGACGGCTACACCTTC. Residues: CASSFARGDGYTF.